These T cell receptor beta chains were read from a single sample in a study of blood T cell repertoires in COVID-19. Method: immunoSEQ multiplex PCR; TCRdb's copy keeps in-frame clones and lacks some. The sample has over 75,000 clones; roughly 78% are singletons. Input material: peripheral blood. These receptors were obtained from a woman in her sixties or seventies with acute or convalescent COVID-19. Both conserved end residues are part of each CDR3. The order of the fields is J gene, clone size, D gene, V gene, CDR3 length, CDR3 protein, CDR3 DNA. A D gene is named only where the DNA matches it firmly. Rows may omit the clone size; those that give it use once, few, many or a size class.

J gene: TRBJ1-2
clone size: .
D gene: .
V gene: TRBV19
CDR3 length: 13
CDR3 protein: CASSPLGGYGYTF
CDR3 DNA: TGTGCCAGTAGTCCTTTAGGGGGCTATGGCTACACCTTC

J gene: TRBJ1-1
clone size: .
D gene: .
V gene: TRBV19
CDR3 length: 14
CDR3 protein: CASIRLFPNTEAFF
CDR3 DNA: TGTGCCAGTATCCGACTCTTCCCGAACACTGAAGCTTTCTTT

J gene: TRBJ1-6
clone size: .
D gene: .
V gene: TRBV4-2
CDR3 length: 14
CDR3 protein: CASSQEAASSPLHF
CDR3 DNA: TGTGCCAGCAGCCAAGAGGCGGCGAGTTCACCCCTCCACTTT

J gene: TRBJ2-3
clone size: .
D gene: TRBD2
V gene: TRBV6-2/TRBV6-3
CDR3 length: 15
CDR3 protein: CASGRLAGSTDTQYF
CDR3 DNA: TGTGCCAGCGGCCGACTAGCAGGGAGCACAGATACGCAGTATTTT

J gene: TRBJ2-4
clone size: .
D gene: .
V gene: TRBV6-6
CDR3 length: 14
CDR3 protein: CASTYGGAKNIQYF
CDR3 DNA: TGTGCCAGCACCTATGGAGGAGCCAAAAACATTCAGTACTTC

J gene: TRBJ2-1
clone size: .
D gene: TRBD2
V gene: TRBV7-9
CDR3 length: 13
CDR3 protein: CASGGLAGPGQFF
CDR3 DNA: TGTGCCAGCGGGGGACTAGCGGGACCCGGGCAGTTCTTC

J gene: TRBJ1-2
clone size: few
D gene: .
V gene: TRBV11-3
CDR3 length: 15
CDR3 protein: CASSLAQGKNYGYTF
CDR3 DNA: TGTGCCAGCAGCTTAGCCCAGGGTAAGAACTATGGCTACACCTTC

J gene: TRBJ1-3
clone size: .
D gene: .
V gene: TRBV21-1
CDR3 length: 21
CDR3 protein: CASSKEANRVGVRVSGNTIYF
CDR3 DNA: TGTGCCAGCAGCAAAGAGGCGAACAGGGTCGGGGTTCGGGTCTCTGGAAACACCATATATTTT

J gene: TRBJ2-2
clone size: .
D gene: .
V gene: TRBV28
CDR3 length: 13
CDR3 protein: CASSLLGLRELFF
CDR3 DNA: TGTGCCAGCAGTTTGCTGGGGCTCCGGGAGCTGTTTTTT

J gene: TRBJ2-7
clone size: .
D gene: TRBD1
V gene: TRBV27
CDR3 length: 13
CDR3 protein: CATARGLSYEQYF
CDR3 DNA: TGTGCCACAGCGAGGGGGCTATCCTACGAGCAGTACTTC

J gene: TRBJ2-2
clone size: .
D gene: .
V gene: TRBV21-1
CDR3 length: 21
CDR3 protein: CASSNPSGTGGPLRFTGELFF
CDR3 DNA: TGTGCCAGCAGCAATCCATCGGGGACAGGGGGCCCCCTTCGCTTCACCGGGGAGCTGTTTTTT

J gene: TRBJ2-7
clone size: .
D gene: .
V gene: TRBV30
CDR3 length: 12
CDR3 protein: CALRGNSYEQYF
CDR3 DNA: TGTGCCCTCCGGGGAAACTCCTACGAGCAGTACTTC

J gene: TRBJ1-2
clone size: .
D gene: TRBD1
V gene: TRBV10-3
CDR3 length: 13
CDR3 protein: CAITRDRDYGYTF
CDR3 DNA: TGTGCCATCACTAGGGACAGGGACTATGGCTACACCTTC

J gene: TRBJ1-5
clone size: .
D gene: TRBD1
V gene: TRBV6-2/TRBV6-3
CDR3 length: 16
CDR3 protein: CASSYPWTGDNQPQHF
CDR3 DNA: TGTGCCAGCAGTTACCCCTGGACAGGGGACAATCAGCCCCAGCATTTT

J gene: TRBJ1-2
clone size: .
D gene: TRBD1
V gene: TRBV7-2
CDR3 length: 15
CDR3 protein: CASSIQATGGEGYTF
CDR3 DNA: TGTGCCAGCAGCATACAAGCGACAGGGGGGGAAGGCTACACCTTC

J gene: TRBJ1-1
clone size: .
D gene: TRBD1
V gene: TRBV6-5
CDR3 length: 14
CDR3 protein: CASSYGDRRGEAFF
CDR3 DNA: TGTGCCAGCAGTTACGGGGACAGAAGGGGTGAAGCTTTCTTT

J gene: TRBJ1-6
clone size: .
D gene: TRBD1
V gene: TRBV28
CDR3 length: 14
CDR3 protein: CASRSQGNNSPLHF
CDR3 DNA: TGTGCCAGCAGGTCACAGGGGAATAATTCACCCCTCCACTTT

J gene: TRBJ2-5
clone size: .
D gene: TRBD1
V gene: TRBV5-4
CDR3 length: 14
CDR3 protein: CASSLPGGQETQYF
CDR3 DNA: TGTGCCAGCAGTTTACCAGGGGGCCAAGAGACCCAGTACTTC

J gene: TRBJ2-3
clone size: .
D gene: .
V gene: TRBV5-8
CDR3 length: 14
CDR3 protein: CASSSLDRTDTQYF
CDR3 DNA: TGTGCCAGCAGCTCACTAGACCGCACAGATACGCAGTATTTT

J gene: TRBJ1-3
clone size: .
D gene: .
V gene: TRBV14
CDR3 length: 13
CDR3 protein: CASRESSGNTIYF
CDR3 DNA: TGTGCCAGCAGGGAGAGCTCTGGAAACACCATATATTTT

J gene: TRBJ1-1
clone size: .
D gene: .
V gene: TRBV28
CDR3 length: 13
CDR3 protein: CASSLFGGTEAFF
CDR3 DNA: TGTGCCAGCAGTTTATTCGGGGGTACTGAAGCTTTCTTT

J gene: TRBJ2-4
clone size: .
D gene: .
V gene: TRBV2
CDR3 length: 15
CDR3 protein: CASSEQGGVKNIQYF
CDR3 DNA: TGTGCCAGCAGTGAACAGGGAGGTGTCAAAAACATTCAGTACTTC

J gene: TRBJ2-3
clone size: .
D gene: TRBD2
V gene: TRBV14
CDR3 length: 20
CDR3 protein: CASSPESGTSGIEHTDTQYF
CDR3 DNA: TGTGCCAGCAGCCCCGAAAGCGGGACTAGCGGGATCGAACACACAGATACGCAGTATTTT

J gene: TRBJ2-5
clone size: .
D gene: .
V gene: TRBV18
CDR3 length: 15
CDR3 protein: CASSPVGSSQETQYF
CDR3 DNA: TGTGCCAGCTCACCCGTGGGCAGCTCCCAAGAGACCCAGTACTTC

J gene: TRBJ2-1
clone size: .
D gene: .
V gene: TRBV6-6
CDR3 length: 15
CDR3 protein: CASSRSISSYNEQFF
CDR3 DNA: TGTGCCAGCAGTCGATCTATCAGCTCCTACAATGAGCAGTTCTTC

J gene: TRBJ1-6
clone size: few
D gene: .
V gene: TRBV12-3/TRBV12-4
CDR3 length: 12
CDR3 protein: CASNRENSPLHF
CDR3 DNA: TGTGCCAGCAACAGGGAAAATTCACCCCTCCACTTT

J gene: TRBJ2-5
clone size: .
D gene: TRBD2
V gene: TRBV5-4
CDR3 length: 15
CDR3 protein: CASSLGTSVQETQYF
CDR3 DNA: TGTGCCAGCAGCTTAGGGACTAGCGTTCAAGAGACCCAGTACTTC

J gene: TRBJ2-5
clone size: .
D gene: .
V gene: TRBV12-3/TRBV12-4
CDR3 length: 13
CDR3 protein: CASNQQGWETQYF
CDR3 DNA: TGTGCCAGCAACCAACAGGGTTGGGAGACCCAGTACTTC

J gene: TRBJ1-1
clone size: once
D gene: .
V gene: TRBV12-3/TRBV12-4
CDR3 length: 13
CDR3 protein: CASSLRENTEAFF
CDR3 DNA: TGTGCCAGCAGCCTTCGGGAGAACACTGAAGCTTTCTTT

J gene: TRBJ2-7
clone size: few
D gene: TRBD1
V gene: TRBV5-6
CDR3 length: 15
CDR3 protein: CASSLGDRGSNEQYF
CDR3 DNA: TGTGCCAGCAGCTTGGGAGACAGGGGTTCCAACGAGCAGTACTTC

J gene: TRBJ1-2
clone size: .
D gene: TRBD1
V gene: TRBV2
CDR3 length: 12
CDR3 protein: CASSRTGYGYTF
CDR3 DNA: TGTGCCAGCAGTCGGACAGGCTATGGCTACACCTTC

J gene: TRBJ1-5
clone size: .
D gene: TRBD1
V gene: TRBV30
CDR3 length: 15
CDR3 protein: CAWGSGTGYNQPQHF
CDR3 DNA: TGTGCCTGGGGTTCCGGGACAGGGTACAATCAGCCCCAGCATTTT

J gene: TRBJ1-1
clone size: .
D gene: TRBD1
V gene: TRBV6-5
CDR3 length: 13
CDR3 protein: CASMVPGGTEAFF
CDR3 DNA: TGTGCCAGCATGGTACCAGGGGGGACTGAAGCTTTCTTT

J gene: TRBJ2-7
clone size: .
D gene: TRBD1
V gene: TRBV7-9
CDR3 length: 16
CDR3 protein: CASRIAGTGTSYEQYF
CDR3 DNA: TGTGCCAGCAGAATAGCCGGGACAGGGACATCCTACGAGCAGTACTTC

J gene: TRBJ2-7
clone size: .
D gene: .
V gene: TRBV6-1
CDR3 length: 13
CDR3 protein: CASTPGQTYEQYF
CDR3 DNA: TGTGCCAGCACCCCCGGACAGACCTACGAGCAGTACTTC

J gene: TRBJ1-5
clone size: .
D gene: TRBD1
V gene: TRBV10-3
CDR3 length: 15
CDR3 protein: CATNEGTGLNQPQHF
CDR3 DNA: TGTGCCACAAACGAGGGGACAGGGCTAAATCAGCCCCAGCATTTT

J gene: TRBJ2-1
clone size: .
D gene: TRBD2
V gene: TRBV9
CDR3 length: 16
CDR3 protein: CASSRGTSGSYNEQFF
CDR3 DNA: TGTGCCAGCAGCCGGGGGACTAGCGGCTCCTACAATGAGCAGTTCTTC

J gene: TRBJ2-7
clone size: .
D gene: TRBD2
V gene: TRBV7-2
CDR3 length: 14
CDR3 protein: CASSRDYPPYEQYF
CDR3 DNA: TGTGCCAGCAGCCGGGACTACCCACCCTACGAGCAGTACTTC

J gene: TRBJ2-1
clone size: .
D gene: TRBD2
V gene: TRBV27
CDR3 length: 18
CDR3 protein: CASSLQIRAGSSYNEQFF
CDR3 DNA: TGTGCCAGCAGTCTACAAATAAGAGCGGGAAGCTCCTACAATGAGCAGTTCTTC

J gene: TRBJ1-1
clone size: .
D gene: .
V gene: TRBV5-1
CDR3 length: 14
CDR3 protein: CASSLGSMNTEAFF
CDR3 DNA: TGCGCCAGCAGCTTGGGAAGCATGAACACTGAAGCTTTCTTT

J gene: TRBJ1-5
clone size: .
D gene: TRBD1
V gene: TRBV11-2
CDR3 length: 15
CDR3 protein: CASSRDRGGNQPQHF
CDR3 DNA: TGTGCCAGCAGCCGGGACAGGGGCGGCAATCAGCCCCAGCATTTT

J gene: TRBJ2-7
clone size: few
D gene: TRBD1
V gene: TRBV5-5
CDR3 length: 14
CDR3 protein: CASSLAMGQFEQYF
CDR3 DNA: TGTGCCAGCAGCTTGGCCATGGGACAGTTCGAGCAGTACTTC

J gene: TRBJ1-6
clone size: few
D gene: TRBD1
V gene: TRBV7-8
CDR3 length: 16
CDR3 protein: CASSLRFRGSNSPLHF
CDR3 DNA: TGTGCCAGCAGCTTAAGGTTCAGGGGGAGTAATTCACCCCTCCACTTT

J gene: TRBJ2-5
clone size: .
D gene: .
V gene: TRBV5-1
CDR3 length: 14
CDR3 protein: CASERYGGEETQYF
CDR3 DNA: TGCGCCAGCGAGCGATACGGGGGAGAAGAGACCCAGTACTTC

J gene: TRBJ2-7
clone size: .
D gene: TRBD2
V gene: TRBV7-6
CDR3 length: 16
CDR3 protein: CASSSVTSGGTYEQYF
CDR3 DNA: TGTGCCAGCAGCTCGGTAACTAGCGGGGGAACCTACGAGCAGTACTTC

J gene: TRBJ2-5
clone size: .
D gene: TRBD2
V gene: TRBV10-3
CDR3 length: 16
CDR3 protein: CAISEPGLAGGETQYF
CDR3 DNA: TGTGCCATCAGTGAGCCGGGACTAGCGGGGGGAGAGACCCAGTACTTC

J gene: TRBJ2-1
clone size: .
D gene: TRBD2
V gene: TRBV24-1
CDR3 length: 16
CDR3 protein: CATSDGGLPSYNEQFF
CDR3 DNA: TGTGCCACCAGTGACGGGGGACTACCGTCCTACAATGAGCAGTTCTTC

J gene: TRBJ2-1
clone size: .
D gene: TRBD2
V gene: TRBV7-9
CDR3 length: 15
CDR3 protein: CASSELAGTYNEQFF
CDR3 DNA: TGTGCCAGCAGCGAACTAGCGGGGACGTACAATGAGCAGTTCTTC

J gene: TRBJ2-5
clone size: .
D gene: .
V gene: TRBV20-1
CDR3 length: 13
CDR3 protein: CSASLGGGETQYF
CDR3 DNA: TGCAGTGCTAGTCTGGGGGGAGGAGAGACCCAGTACTTC

J gene: TRBJ1-1
clone size: .
D gene: .
V gene: TRBV7-6
CDR3 length: 14
CDR3 protein: CASSQHGMNTEAFF
CDR3 DNA: TGTGCCAGCAGCCAGCACGGGATGAACACTGAAGCTTTCTTT

J gene: TRBJ1-5
clone size: .
D gene: TRBD1
V gene: TRBV4-2
CDR3 length: 17
CDR3 protein: CASSQGSVGQGVQPQHF
CDR3 DNA: TGTGCCAGCAGCCAAGGGTCGGTGGGACAGGGCGTTCAGCCCCAGCATTTT

J gene: TRBJ2-1
clone size: .
D gene: .
V gene: TRBV11-2
CDR3 length: 14
CDR3 protein: CASSLGGPINEQFF
CDR3 DNA: TGTGCCAGCAGCTTGGGGGGACCGATCAATGAGCAGTTCTTC

J gene: TRBJ2-1
clone size: few
D gene: .
V gene: TRBV9
CDR3 length: 15
CDR3 protein: CASSVQDTSYNEQFF
CDR3 DNA: TGTGCCAGCAGCGTCCAGGATACTTCCTACAATGAGCAGTTCTTC

J gene: TRBJ1-2
clone size: .
D gene: TRBD1
V gene: TRBV6-2/TRBV6-3
CDR3 length: 16
CDR3 protein: CASSSSRTGAFYGYTF
CDR3 DNA: TGTGCCAGCAGTTCCTCCCGGACAGGGGCCTTCTATGGCTACACCTTC

J gene: TRBJ1-4
clone size: .
D gene: .
V gene: TRBV7-2
CDR3 length: 15
CDR3 protein: CASSPGGGLGEKLFF
CDR3 DNA: TGTGCCAGCAGCCCGGGAGGAGGTTTGGGTGAAAAACTGTTTTTT

J gene: TRBJ2-7
clone size: .
D gene: .
V gene: TRBV3-1/TRBV3-2
CDR3 length: 12
CDR3 protein: CASSPSAGEQYF
CDR3 DNA: TGTGCCAGCAGCCCCTCGGCAGGCGAGCAGTACTTC